These 25 T cell receptor beta chains were sequenced from one sample in a study of CD8 T cells in ankylosing spondylitis. Findings of the study overall: Ankylosing spondylitis blood appeared to be characterized by a TCR beta motif of 7 to 9 highly homologous variants.

Their antigens remain unidentified. TCRdb analysed the 5' RACE reads with MiXCR anew, one entry per CDR3 protein. Found here are 500,000 to 550,000 distinct CDR3 sequences, approximately 11% of them singletons; the top ten hold over 6.5%. The specimen sequenced was blood, either unsorted or a sorted T cell fraction (not recorded which). Every receptor here comes from a male donor with ankylosing spondylitis.

The CDR3 nucleotides read TGTGCCAGCAGTTTAGCGGTCAAGGGCACAGGGTTGAATCAGCCCCAGCATTTT. Translation gives CASSLAVKGTGLNQPQHF. J is TRBJ1-5 and V is TRBV12-3 or TRBV12-4; TRBD1 is a possible D gene (6 bases). CDR3 length equals 18 residues. Trimming removed 0 bases at V and 4 bases at J, with 19 bases between.

This clonotype was detected a few times. J is TRBJ2-7 and V is TRBV2; 8 bases agree with TRBD1. Unmatched junction bases numbered 0, after V lost 3 bases and J lost 2 bases. The CDR3 is 13 residues long. Germline CDR1 and CDR2: SNHLY and FYNNEI. The CDR3 sequence is CASSEDRAYEQYV. In nucleotides, the CDR3 is TGTGCCAGCAGTGAGGACAGGGCCTACGAGCAGTACGTC.

The table lists this clonotype with a few counts. The chain links TRBV12-3 or TRBV12-4 to TRBJ2-5, with 11 bases aligning to TRBD2. The CDR3 is 15 residues long. V shed 5 bases, J shed 5 bases, and the junction held 7 bases outside the gene matches. In DNA, the CDR3 is TGTGCCAGCAGTACCGGGACTAGCGGATGGGAGACCCAGTACTTC. Translating it yields CASSTGTSGWETQYF.

Ten or more counts support this clonotype. The chain joins TRBV15 to TRBJ2-3, with unresolved D. The CDR3 has 16 amino acids. The ends were cut back, 5 bases at V and 2 bases at J, with 17 bases in the middle. Germline V CDR1 and CDR2: LNHNV, YYDKDF (reference sequence). Written as DNA, the CDR3 is TGTGCCACCAGCCCCTGGACGAGTACCCCCACAGATACGCAGTATTTT. This encodes CATSPWTSTPTDTQYF.

V is TRBV4-2 and J is TRBJ2-5, with 7 bases that match TRBD2. CDR1 is LGHNA and CDR2 is YNFKEQ in the germline V gene. V lost 4 bases, J lost 7 bases, and 15 bases stayed unmatched. The CDR3 totals 16 residues. The CDR3 sequence is CASSRVTNQRGGTQYF. Written as DNA, the CDR3 is TGTGCCAGCAGCCGAGTGACTAACCAGCGGGGAGGGACCCAGTACTTC.

This clonotype was detected a few times. The rearrangement uses TRBV4-1 and TRBJ2-5; 9 positions agree with TRBD2. Per the germline V gene, CDR1 is MGHRA and CDR2 is YSYEKL. The CDR3 is made up of 17 amino acids. With 0 bases clipped from V and 7 bases from J, the junction kept 12 bases outside the gene matches. The DNA for the CDR3 is TGCGCCAGCAGCCAAGATTGGGTTAGCGGGAGCGCGGGGACCCAGTACTTC. Residues: CASSQDWVSGSAGTQYF.

The chain links TRBV5-1 to TRBJ2-5, with D tentatively TRBD2 (6 bases). The CDR3 extends over 15 amino acids. Looked up from germline, CDR1 is SGHRS and CDR2 is YFSETQ. Deletions cut 4 bases from V and 7 bases from J, with 20 bases between. The CDR3 reads CASSQEGTARGTQYF. The CDR3 region has the DNA TGCGCCAGCAGCCAGGAGGGTACAGCGAGGGGGACCCAGTACTTC. Looking up the rest from reference TRBV5-1 and TRBJ2-5 gives the full variable domain: KAGVTQTPRYLIKTRGQQVTLSCSPISGHRSVSWYQQTPGQGLQFLFEYFSETQRNKGNFPGRFSGRQFSNSRSEMNVSTLELGDSALYLCASSQEGTARGTQYFGPGTRLLVL.

This clonotype was counted only a few times. V and J are TRBV29-1 and TRBJ1-2; D not resolved. The germline V gene encodes CDR1 SQVTM and CDR2 ANQGSEA. V was cut by 7 bases and J by 3 bases, with 12 bases left in between. The CDR3 runs to 12 residues. CDR3 nucleotide sequence: TGCAGCGGGCTCGGGCTCCACTATGGCTACACCTTC. Translating it yields CSGLGLHYGYTF.

This clonotype occurred a few times. The CDR3: CASSAGTDEKLFF. The DNA for the CDR3 is TGCGCCAGCAGCGCTGGGACAGACGAAAAACTGTTTTTT. The chain carries TRBV5-1 and TRBJ1-4, with 7 bases lining up with TRBD1. The CDR3 totals 13 residues. With V trimmed by 4 bases and J by 8 bases, 5 bases remained unmatched. CDR1 and CDR2 from the germline V gene are SGHRS and YFSETQ.

The rearrangement joins TRBV7-7 to TRBJ2-7; D gene uncertain. This CDR3 spans 14 amino acids. Per the germline V gene, CDR1 is SSHAT and CDR2 is FNYEAQ (reference sequence). V lost 1 base to trimming and J lost 0 bases, with 7 bases between them. In DNA, the CDR3 is TGTGCCAGCAGCTTAGTTCTTTCCTCCTACGAGCAGTACGTC. Amino acid sequence: CASSLVLSSYEQYV.

This clonotype was seen repeatedly, ten times or more. The chain couples TRBV2 to TRBJ2-1, with 13 bases identical to TRBD2. The CDR3 is 16 residues long. Trimming took 6 bases from V and 9 from J; bases not matched to a gene: 11. Germline V lookup: CDR1 SNHLY, CDR2 FYNNEI. The CDR3 loop reads CASRTGTSGVPGEQFF. CDR3 coding DNA: TGTGCCAGCAGAACCGGGACTAGCGGGGTCCCGGGTGAGCAGTTCTTC.

CDR3 DNA sequence: TGTGCCAGCAGCCAAGATTTAGGGCCCCAGAGAGAGACCCAGTACTTC. Protein: CASSQDLGPQRETQYF. The rearrangement joins TRBV4-2 to TRBJ2-5; D uncertain. Germline CDR1 is LGHNA and CDR2 is YNFKEQ. Trimming left V 0 bases short and J 4 bases short, with 15 bases between. The CDR3 sequence is 16 residues long.

This clonotype was observed at least ten times. The CDR3, as DNA: TGTGCCAGCATCCTTAGCGGTAGCACAGATACGCAGTATTTT. It specifies CASILSGSTDTQYF. The rearrangement uses TRBV7-8 and TRBJ2-3, with D perhaps matching TRBD2 (6 bases). This CDR3 has 14 residues. Trimming cost V 7 bases and J 0 bases, with 11 bases left between them. Germline values: CDR1 SGHVS, CDR2 FQNEAQ.

In this sample, this clonotype turned up a few times. This rearrangement joins TRBV9 to TRBJ1-5, with TRBD1 matching over 9 bases. V shed 3 bases and J 6 bases; nucleotides not matched to a gene: 4. Per germline, CDR1 SGDLS and CDR2 YYNGEE. This CDR3 spans 14 amino acids. In nucleotides, the CDR3 is TGTGCCAGCAGCGGGGGACAGGGAGTTCAGCCCCAGCATTTT. This gives the protein CASSGGQGVQPQHF.

This clonotype was detected many times. J is TRBJ2-3 and V is TRBV7-8; TRBD2 matches 11 bases. The CDR3 is made up of 15 amino acids. Germline-derived CDR1 and CDR2 are SGHVS and FQNEAQ. With 1 base clipped from V and 6 bases from J, the junction kept 3 bases outside the gene matches. The CDR3 bases are TGTGCCAGCAGCTTAGTGGCTAGCGGGAGGGATACGCAGTATTTT. Residues: CASSLVASGRDTQYF.

The chain employs TRBV18 and TRBJ2-7; possibly TRBD1 for D (5 bases). The CDR3 covers 16 residues. From germline, CDR1 is KGHSH and CDR2 LQKENI. Trimming pared 2 bases from V and 1 base from J, leaving 15 bases between. Here the CDR3 DNA reads TGTGCCAGCTCACCAAGGGGTGACGGATATTCCTACGAGCAGTACGTC. This sequence encodes CASSPRGDGYSYEQYV.

This chain uses TRBV24-1 with TRBJ2-1, with 13 bases identical to TRBD2. Germline values: CDR1 KGHDR, CDR2 SFDVKD. CDR3 length equals 16 residues. The V segment lost 6 bases and the J segment 8 bases; nucleotides outside the gene matches: 9. The CDR3 loop reads CATSLPGLAGSDEQFF. The CDR3 nucleotides read TGTGCCACCAGTCTCCCGGGACTAGCGGGAAGCGATGAGCAGTTCTTC.

This clonotype was seen repeatedly, ten times or more. The chain is built from TRBV7-9 and TRBJ2-3; 9 bases map to TRBD1. The CDR3 has 16 amino acids. CDR1 and CDR2 from the germline V gene are SEHNR and FQNEAQ (reference sequence). Losses at the gene ends were 1 base for V and 2 bases for J; bases not matched to a gene: 4. CDR3 loop: CASSLGWDRVTDTQYF. The CDR3 nucleotides are TGTGCCAGCAGCTTAGGGTGGGACAGGGTCACAGATACGCAGTATTTT.

The chain joins TRBV20-1 to TRBJ2-5; perhaps TRBD2 as D (7 bases). The CDR3 contains 12 residues. With 6 bases removed from V and 5 bases from J, the gap between germline ends came to 13 bases. Germline CDR1 reads DFQATT; CDR2 reads SNEGSKA (reference sequence). CDR3 nucleotide sequence: TGCAGTGCCCAGGGAGGGGGGGAGACCCAGTACTTC. This sequence encodes CSAQGGGETQYF.

Ten or more counts support this clonotype. The rearrangement links TRBV12-3 or TRBV12-4 to TRBJ2-1; the D gene is possibly TRBD1 (6 bases). V shed 6 bases and J shed 14 bases, with 20 bases lying between them. CDR3 length equals 13 residues. In DNA, the CDR3 is TGTGCCAGCAGCCTCAACCAACAGGGTTTGGAGTTCTTC. It encodes CASSLNQQGLEFF.

This chain joins TRBV5-1 and TRBJ2-6; no definite D call. The CDR3 is made up of 14 amino acids. Germline V gene sequence: CDR1 SGHRS, CDR2 YFSETQ. Trimming stripped 0 bases from V and 4 bases from J, with 5 bases between. In DNA form, the CDR3 reads TGCGCCAGCAGCTTGGCTGGGGGGGCCAACGTCCTGACTTTC. This gives the protein CASSLAGGANVLTF.

This clonotype appeared a few times. The chain combines TRBV6-2 or TRBV6-3 with TRBJ1-5, with D unresolved. V was trimmed by 2 bases and J by 2 bases, leaving 13 bases between them. Germline V gene lookup returns CDR1 MNHEY and CDR2 SVGEGT. CDR3 length: 16 residues. The CDR3 is CASSYPTGYRNQPQHF. The CDR3 bases are TGTGCCAGCAGTTACCCCACGGGGTATCGCAATCAGCCCCAGCATTTT.

The chain joins TRBV7-9 to TRBJ1-1; possible D gene TRBD1, 5 bases. The CDR3 length is 14 residues. Germline V CDR1 and CDR2: SEHNR, FQNEAQ (reference sequence). Trimming shortened V by 3 bases and J by 7 bases, and 15 bases separated the two germline ends. CDR3 nucleotide sequence: TGTGCCAGCAGCTTGGGGACTCAGGGCGGTGAAGCTTTCTTT. Its protein product is CASSLGTQGGEAFF. The full variable domain, in which reference TRBV7-9 and TRBJ1-1 provide the parts outside the CDR3, is DTGVSQNPRHKITKRGQNVTFRCDPISEHNRLYWYRQTLGQGPEFLTYFQNEAQLEKSRLLSDRFSAERPKGSFSTLEIQRTEQGDSAMYLCASSLGTQGGEAFFGQGTRLTVV.

This clonotype has at least ten counts. The chain is built from TRBV12-3 or TRBV12-4 and TRBJ2-3; D call uncertain. The CDR3 contains 14 residues. V lost 8 bases, J lost 1 base, and 13 bases lay in between. The CDR3 protein is CASLLDRRTDTQYF. For the CDR3, the DNA is TGTGCCAGCCTCTTGGACCGTCGCACAGATACGCAGTATTTT.

In this sample, this clonotype turned up a few times. This sequence joins TRBV4-2 and TRBJ2-1; D unclear. Germline CDR1 and CDR2: LGHNA and YNFKEQ. The CDR3 extends over 13 amino acids. The V gene lost 4 bases and the J gene lost 8 bases, with 12 bases spanning the gap. In DNA form, the CDR3 reads TGTGCCAGCAGCCCCAGTTTAGAGGATGAGCAGTTCTTC. It encodes CASSPSLEDEQFF.